Listed below are T cell receptor beta chains from one sample, sequenced in a study of post-analysis software for immune sequencing data. A single record per CDR3 protein comes from TCRdb applying MiXCR to the PCR reads. The data show around 710,000 distinct CDR3 sequences, roughly 46% seen once. Sequencing used blood. The receptors stem from a girl under 18 with multiple sclerosis. Each CDR3 is given with its conserved first and last residue.

v_call: TRBV5-6
cdr3_aa: CASSPDSLVDYEQYF

v_call: TRBV29-1
cdr3_aa: CSVERPGTSGTNEQFF

v_call: TRBV3-1
cdr3_aa: CASSQQGMNTEAFF

v_call: TRBV7-9
cdr3_aa: CASTVPQEKLFF

v_call: TRBV29-1
cdr3_aa: CSAVVPGPNTEAFF

v_call: TRBV4-3
cdr3_aa: CASSQDLGGGAIRTQYF

v_call: TRBV19
cdr3_aa: CASSAPPAHEQFF

v_call: TRBV6-5
cdr3_aa: CASSYDRGKAFF

v_call: TRBV25-1
cdr3_aa: CASRLGQATEAFF

v_call: TRBV2
cdr3_aa: CASSEGWTIQETQYF

v_call: TRBV27
cdr3_aa: CASSPQVTSAGTDTQYF

v_call: TRBV21-1
cdr3_aa: CASSPAVGTHAHEQYF

v_call: TRBV9
cdr3_aa: CASSPPGGKAGYTF

v_call: TRBV10-3
cdr3_aa: CAISEVTSGTYNEQFF

v_call: TRBV10-3
cdr3_aa: CAISAVRPGVGTEAFF

v_call: TRBV27
cdr3_aa: CASRRTSGPYEQYF

v_call: TRBV30
cdr3_aa: CAWRQEGEQFF

v_call: TRBV20-1
cdr3_aa: CSAKQGFGYTF

v_call: TRBV20-1
cdr3_aa: CSARDRETTEAFF

v_call: TRBV5-1
cdr3_aa: CASSLRLAGPGGEQFF

v_call: TRBV11-2
cdr3_aa: CASSSRDVLSNQPQHF

v_call: TRBV6-2/TRBV6-3
cdr3_aa: CASSYSGTGPSGANVLTF

v_call: TRBV20-1
cdr3_aa: CSAPDSYEQYF